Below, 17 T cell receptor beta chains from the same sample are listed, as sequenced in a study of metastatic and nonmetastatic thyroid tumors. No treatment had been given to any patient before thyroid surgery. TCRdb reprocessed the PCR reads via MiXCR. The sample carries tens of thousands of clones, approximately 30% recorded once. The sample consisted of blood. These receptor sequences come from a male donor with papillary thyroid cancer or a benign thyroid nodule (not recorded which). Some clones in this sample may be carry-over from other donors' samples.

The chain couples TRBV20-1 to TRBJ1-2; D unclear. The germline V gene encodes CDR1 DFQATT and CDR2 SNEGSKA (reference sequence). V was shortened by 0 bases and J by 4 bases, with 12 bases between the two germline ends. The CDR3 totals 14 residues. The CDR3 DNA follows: TGCAGTGCTAGAGATCGCGGCATACTCTATGGCTACACCTTC. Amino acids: CSARDRGILYGYTF.

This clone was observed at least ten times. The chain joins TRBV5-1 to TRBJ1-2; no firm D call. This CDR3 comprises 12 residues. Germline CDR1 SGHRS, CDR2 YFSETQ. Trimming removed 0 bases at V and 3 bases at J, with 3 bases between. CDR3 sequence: CASSLADYGYTF. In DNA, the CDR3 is TGCGCCAGCAGCTTGGCGGACTATGGCTACACCTTC.

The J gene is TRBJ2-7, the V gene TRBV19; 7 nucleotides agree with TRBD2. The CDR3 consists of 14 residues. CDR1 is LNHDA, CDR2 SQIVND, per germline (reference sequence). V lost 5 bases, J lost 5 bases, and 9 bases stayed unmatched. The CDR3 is CASSLGLSDDEQYF. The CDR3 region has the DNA TGTGCCAGTAGTCTGGGACTATCGGATGACGAGCAGTACTTC.

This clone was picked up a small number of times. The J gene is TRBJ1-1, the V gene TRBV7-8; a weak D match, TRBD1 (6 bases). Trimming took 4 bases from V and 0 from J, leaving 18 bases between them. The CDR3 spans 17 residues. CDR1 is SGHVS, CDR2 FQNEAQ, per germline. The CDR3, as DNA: TGTGCCAGCAGCTCACGGGTGGGACATAGTTTGAACACTGAAGCTTTCTTT. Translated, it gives CASSSRVGHSLNTEAFF.

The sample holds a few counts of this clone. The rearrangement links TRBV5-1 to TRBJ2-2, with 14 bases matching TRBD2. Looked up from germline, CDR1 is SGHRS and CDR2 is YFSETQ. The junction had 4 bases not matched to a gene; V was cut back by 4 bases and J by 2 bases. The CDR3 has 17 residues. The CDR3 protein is CASSRGLAGDNTGELFF. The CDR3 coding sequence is TGCGCCAGCAGCAGGGGACTAGCGGGAGATAACACCGGGGAGCTGTTTTTT.

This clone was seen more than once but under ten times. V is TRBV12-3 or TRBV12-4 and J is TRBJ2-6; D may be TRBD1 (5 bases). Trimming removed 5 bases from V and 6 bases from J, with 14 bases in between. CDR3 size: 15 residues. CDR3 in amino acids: CASSLRGGLANVLTF. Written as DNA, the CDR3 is TGTGCCAGCAGTCTAAGGGGTGGTTTGGCCAACGTCCTGACTTTC.

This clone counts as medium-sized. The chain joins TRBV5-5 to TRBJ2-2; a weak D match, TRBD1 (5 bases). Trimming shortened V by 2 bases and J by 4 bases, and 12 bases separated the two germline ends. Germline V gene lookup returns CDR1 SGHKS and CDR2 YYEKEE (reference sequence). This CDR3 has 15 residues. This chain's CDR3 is CASSLGATSTGELFF. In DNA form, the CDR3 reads TGTGCCAGCAGCTTAGGGGCCACGTCCACCGGGGAGCTGTTTTTT.

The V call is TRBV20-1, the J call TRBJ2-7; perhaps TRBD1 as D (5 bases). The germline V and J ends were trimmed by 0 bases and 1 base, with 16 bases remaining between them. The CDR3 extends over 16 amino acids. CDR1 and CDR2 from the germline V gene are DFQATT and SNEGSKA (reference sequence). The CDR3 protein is CSARDPRAGLSYEQYF. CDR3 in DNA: TGCAGTGCTAGAGATCCACGGGCAGGGCTTTCCTACGAGCAGTACTTC.

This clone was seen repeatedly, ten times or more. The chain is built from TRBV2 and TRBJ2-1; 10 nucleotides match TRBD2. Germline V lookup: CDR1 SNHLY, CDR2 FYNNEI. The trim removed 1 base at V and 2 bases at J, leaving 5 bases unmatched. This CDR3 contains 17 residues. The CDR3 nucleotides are TGTGCCAGCAGTGAAGGGGTAGCGGGAGGCCCCTACAATGAGCAGTTCTTC. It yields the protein CASSEGVAGGPYNEQFF.

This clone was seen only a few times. CDR3 DNA sequence: TGTGCCAGCAGCCAGAGACTAGCGGGAGGAGGCGAGCAGTACTTC. Its translation: CASSQRLAGGGEQYF. This sequence joins TRBV6-2 or TRBV6-3 and TRBJ2-7; 13 bases are shared with TRBD2. CDR3 length: 15 amino acids. The trim removed 6 bases at V and 6 bases at J, leaving 8 bases unmatched. Looked up from germline, CDR1 is MNHEY and CDR2 is SVGEGT.

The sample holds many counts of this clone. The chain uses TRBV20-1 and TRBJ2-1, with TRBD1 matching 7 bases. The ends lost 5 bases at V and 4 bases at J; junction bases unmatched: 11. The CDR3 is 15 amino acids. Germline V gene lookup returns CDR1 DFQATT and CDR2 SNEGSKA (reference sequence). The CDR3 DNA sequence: TGCAGTGCTCCTCCCGGGCAGGGGGATTACAATGAGCAGTTCTTC. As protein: CSAPPGQGDYNEQFF.

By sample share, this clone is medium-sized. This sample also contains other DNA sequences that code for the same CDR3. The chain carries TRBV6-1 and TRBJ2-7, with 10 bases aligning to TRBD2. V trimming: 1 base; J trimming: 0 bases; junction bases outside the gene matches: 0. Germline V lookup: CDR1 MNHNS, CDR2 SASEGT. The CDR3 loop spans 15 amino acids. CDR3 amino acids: CASSEGTSGSYEQYF. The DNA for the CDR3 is TGTGCCAGCAGTGAAGGGACTAGCGGCTCCTACGAGCAGTACTTC.

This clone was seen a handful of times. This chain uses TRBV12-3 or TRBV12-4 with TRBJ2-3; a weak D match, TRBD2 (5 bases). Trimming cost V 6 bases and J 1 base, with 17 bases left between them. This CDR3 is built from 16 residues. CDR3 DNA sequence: TGTGCCAGCAGCTTTTCTGAGCGGAGTCGCACAGATACGCAGTATTTT. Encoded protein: CASSFSERSRTDTQYF.

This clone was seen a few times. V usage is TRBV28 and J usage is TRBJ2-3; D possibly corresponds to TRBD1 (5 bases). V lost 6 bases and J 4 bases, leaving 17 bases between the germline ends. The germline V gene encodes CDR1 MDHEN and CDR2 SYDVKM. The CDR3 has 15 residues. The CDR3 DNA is TGTGCCAGCAGCCAGTGGGGTTGGGGCTCAGATACGCAGTATTTT. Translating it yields CASSQWGWGSDTQYF. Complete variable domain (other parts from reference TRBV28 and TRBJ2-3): DVKVTQSSRYLVKRTGEKVFLECVQDMDHENMFWYRQDPGLGLRLIYFSYDVKMKEKGDIPEGYSVSREKKERFSLILESASTNQTSMYLCASSQWGWGSDTQYFGPGTRLTVL.

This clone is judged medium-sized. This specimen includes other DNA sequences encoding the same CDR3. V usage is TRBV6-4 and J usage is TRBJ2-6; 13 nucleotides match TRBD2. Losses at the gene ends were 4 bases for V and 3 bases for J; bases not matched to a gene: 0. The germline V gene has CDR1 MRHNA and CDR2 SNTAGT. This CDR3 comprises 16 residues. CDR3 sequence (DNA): TGTGCCAGCAGTGGGACTAGCGGGAGTGGGGCCAACGTCCTGACTTTC. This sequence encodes CASSGTSGSGANVLTF.

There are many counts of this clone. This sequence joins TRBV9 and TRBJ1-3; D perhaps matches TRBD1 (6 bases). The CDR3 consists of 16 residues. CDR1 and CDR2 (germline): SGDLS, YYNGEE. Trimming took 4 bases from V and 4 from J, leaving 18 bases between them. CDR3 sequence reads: CASSQYLGAGGNTIYF. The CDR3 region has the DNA TGTGCCAGCAGCCAATACTTGGGGGCGGGGGGAAACACCATATATTTT.

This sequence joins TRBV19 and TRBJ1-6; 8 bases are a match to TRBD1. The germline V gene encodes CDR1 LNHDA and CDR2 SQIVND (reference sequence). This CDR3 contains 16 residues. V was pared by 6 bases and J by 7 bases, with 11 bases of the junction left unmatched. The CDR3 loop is CASRARTGSGNSPLHF. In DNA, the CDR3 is TGTGCCAGTAGGGCCAGGACAGGGTCGGGGAATTCACCCCTCCACTTT.